The entry below describes one T cell receptor (beta chain). Its antigen specificity is not known. It has no much larger one-base neighbor in the sample; base qualities were not kept. Memory CD4+ T cells were sorted ex vivo from peripheral blood of narcolepsy patients and healthy controls for TCR Vbeta sequencing. These data belong to a study of T cells in narcolepsy (dated by TCRdb to the late 2010s). Regarding the complete study: Healthy control donors were enrolled in the study alongside patients who had narcolepsy type 1 or type 2 (NT1, NT2). To look for autoreactive T cells in narcolepsy patients that target self-antigens of hypocretin neurons (hypocretin, TRIB2), the study used TCR Vbeta sequencing to follow clonotypes in blood and CSF. Broad study findings and their caveats: Patients and controls had comparable numbers of sequenced blood memory CD4+ clonotypes, averaging about 39,000 and 35,000, respectively. Plots comparing CSF and blood CD4+ T cell clonotypes from the same patient highlighted HCRT-specific and TRIB2-specific autoreactive clonotypes. Autoreactive clonotypes were reported to be detected serially in the blood of the same patients and of different patients, but not in the blood of healthy controls. Certain blood memory CD4+ repertoires from patients and controls had no sequences that matched autoreactive T cell clones.

CDR1 and CDR2, looked up from the germline V gene, are SGHAT and FQNNGV. After removal of 1 base from V and 7 bases from J, the junction retains 9 bases not matched to a gene. Taken from cysteine to phenylalanine, the CDR3 has 16 residues. The entry retains the CDR3 DNA only, 48 bases that are in frame from base 1. Library preparation employed the immunoSEQ multiplex PCR assay. TCRdb took this table from immuneACCESS and kept in-frame rearrangements with V and J called. Such tables lack part of the clones; where checked against another copy, unresolved V genes explain under half of the gap, and the rest is unexplained. This sample gives 12,000 or so clones in total; around 94% of them show up just once. Roughly 1.1% of the sample comes from the top ten.

Material: CD45RA- memory CD4+ T cells from PBMCs. The cell subset or site label, as the study defines it: memory T cells sorted ex vivo from peripheral blood. The TCR was taken from a human donor with narcolepsy. The V and J segments used are TRBV11-2 and TRBJ1-2; TRBD1 matches 10 bases in the middle. CDR3 protein: CASSLGRDRGRGGYTF. The DNA sequence is as follows: TGTGCCAGCAGCTTAGGACGGGACAGGGGACGCGGTGGCTACACCTTC.